Given below is one T cell receptor (beta chain) in context. Its antigen is as yet unknown. Then a second PCR, running roughly 6 to 12 cycles, was carried out with a sample-barcoded 5' primer and a J-beta primer mix. Template switching added a 12-random-nucleotide identifier to every cDNA molecule. TCRdb independently ran MiXCR on the 5' RACE reads; one entry per CDR3 protein. The sample has about 1 million distinct CDR3 sequences, around 27% seen once. This entry belongs to a study of blood T cells in healthy people across ages. Study results and caveats: Among long-lived donors, naive CD4+ cells were more numerous and diversity higher than in aged donors.

The same specimen was also included in a second study, on T cells of mothers and their children. That work contributes: Donors comprised a few healthy Caucasian mothers plus their six children. There were over 9.5 million TCR beta CDR3 reads from each mother and approximately 2.9 million from each child.

The sequencing input was blood. This clonotype was sampled from a girl aged 2 to 9 in good health.

The CDR3 DNA reads TGCAGCACGGTATTAGCGGGGGAGACCCAGTACTTC. This gives the protein CSTVLAGETQYF. The rearrangement links TRBV29-1 to TRBJ2-5; 8 bases are shared with TRBD2. The V and J ends lost 8 bases and 5 bases, in that order; junction bases with no gene match: 7. Germline V gene data show CDR1 as SQVTM and CDR2 as ANQGSEA. The CDR3 is made up of 12 amino acids.